One sample yielded the 17 T cell receptor beta chains listed below, sequenced in a study of OX40 agonist ivuxolimab in advanced cancers. Assay used: immunoSEQ multiplex PCR; TCRdb lists only in-frame clones, some missing. The sample carries 40,000 to 45,000 clones, 85% to 90% recorded once. Sample: CD4+ or CD8+ T cells sorted from blood, taken in a trial of the OX40 agonist ivuxolimab. The receptors come from an adult with an advanced solid tumor such as melanoma, head and neck, liver or kidney cancer.

V usage is TRBV29-1 and J usage is TRBJ2-1; no clear D. The CDR3 length is 14 residues. Trimming cost V 1 base and J 5 bases, with 12 bases left between them. Per the germline V gene, CDR1 is SQVTM and CDR2 is ANQGSEA. CDR3 in amino acids: CSVEGGRANNEQFF. CDR3 DNA: TGCAGCGTTGAAGGTGGACGGGCGAACAATGAGCAGTTCTTC.

J is TRBJ1-3 and V is TRBV28, with TRBD1 matching over 7 bases. Trimming cost V 8 bases and J 0 bases; bases outside gene matches: 4. Germline CDR1 is MDHEN and CDR2 is SYDVKM. The CDR3 sequence is 14 residues long. In DNA, the CDR3 is TGTGCCAGCTGGGACAGCGCCTCTGGAAACACCATATATTTT. Its protein is CASWDSASGNTIYF. Looking up the rest from reference TRBV28 and TRBJ1-3 gives the full variable domain: DVKVTQSSRYLVKRTGEKVFLECVQDMDHENMFWYRQDPGLGLRLIYFSYDVKMKEKGDIPEGYSVSREKKERFSLILESASTNQTSMYLCASWDSASGNTIYFGEGSWLTVV.

The chain has TRBV11-2 and TRBJ1-4, with 11 bases identical to TRBD1. The trim removed 5 bases at V and 0 bases at J, leaving 11 bases unmatched. CDR3 length equals 19 residues. The germline V gene has CDR1 SGHAT and CDR2 FQNNGV. CDR3 amino acids: CASSPGIRTGGATNEKLFF. The CDR3 region has the DNA TGTGCCAGCAGCCCCGGTATACGGACAGGGGGCGCAACTAATGAAAAACTGTTTTTT.

The rearrangement links TRBV7-6 to TRBJ1-6, with D maybe TRBD1 (6 bases). CDR3 length equals 13 residues. V was shortened by 5 bases and J by 7 bases, with 9 bases between the two germline ends. Germline V lookup: CDR1 SGHVS, CDR2 FNYEAQ. Here the CDR3 reads CASSPGGNSPLHF. The CDR3 region has the DNA TGTGCCAGCAGCCCCGGGGGCAATTCACCCCTCCACTTT.

The chain uses TRBV28 and TRBJ2-3; D not certain. The germline gives CDR1 MDHEN, CDR2 SYDVKM. With 6 bases removed from V and 0 bases from J, the gap between germline ends came to 13 bases. The CDR3 is 15 residues long. CDR3 nucleotides: TGTGCCAGCAGCCCCTGGGGATCTAGCACAGATACGCAGTATTTT. Residues: CASSPWGSSTDTQYF.

V gene TRBV6-5 combines with J gene TRBJ2-7; D uncertain. From germline, CDR1 is MNHEY and CDR2 SVGAGI. This CDR3 is built from 12 residues. The V and J ends lost 6 bases and 2 bases respectively, with 8 bases between them. The chain's CDR3 is CASRAGPYEQYF. The CDR3 region has the DNA TGTGCCAGCAGGGCAGGACCCTACGAGCAGTACTTC.

The chain recombines TRBV6-1 with TRBJ2-7; 7 bases align to TRBD2. CDR3 size: 14 residues. Per germline, CDR1 MNHNS and CDR2 SASEGT. The J segment lost 2 bases and the V segment lost 3 bases, leaving 4 bases of the junction unmatched. CDR3: CASSDGGGTYEQYV. CDR3 nucleotide sequence: TGTGCCAGCAGTGATGGGGGGGGGACCTACGAGCAGTACGTC.

The chain couples TRBV5-6 to TRBJ1-1; possibly TRBD1 for D (6 bases). Germline CDR1 and CDR2: SGHDT and YYEEEE. The CDR3 covers 14 residues. Trimming pared 2 bases from V and 1 base from J, leaving 9 bases between. CDR3 amino acids: CASSFGGPNTEAFF. The CDR3 DNA reads TGTGCCAGCAGCTTTGGGGGCCCGAACACTGAAGCTTTCTTT.

This rearrangement joins TRBV4-1 to TRBJ2-3; a possible D gene is TRBD2 (5 bases). The CDR3 is 15 amino acids. Trimming cost V 8 bases and J 2 bases, with 17 bases left between them. Germline assignment: CDR1 MGHRA and CDR2 YSYEKL. CDR3 in amino acids: CASSPREGNTDTQYF. CDR3 sequence (DNA): TGCGCCAGCTCTCCTCGCGAGGGTAACACAGATACGCAGTATTTT.

The J gene is TRBJ2-4, the V gene TRBV2; a possible D gene is TRBD2 (5 bases). Trimming left V 1 base short and J 8 bases short, with 12 bases between. There are 14 residues in the CDR3. Germline V gene data show CDR1 as SNHLY and CDR2 as FYNNEI. The CDR3 sequence: CASSEGTGWDIQYF. As DNA, the CDR3 is TGTGCCAGCAGTGAAGGAACGGGGTGGGACATTCAGTACTTC.

V and J are TRBV11-1 and TRBJ2-4; D is uncertain. Per the germline V gene, CDR1 is SGHAT and CDR2 is FQDESV (reference sequence). The CDR3 has 14 amino acids. Trimming left V 4 bases short and J 1 base short, with 8 bases between. CDR3 nucleotide sequence: TGTGCCAGCAGCTCCTGGGCGGCCAAAAACATTCAGTACTTC. Residues: CASSSWAAKNIQYF.

CDR3 nucleotides: TGTGCCAGCAGTGGATCGGGGCTATTAGGGACCGGGGAGCTGTTTTTT. This gives the protein CASSGSGLLGTGELFF. The chain joins TRBV27 to TRBJ2-2, with D possibly called TRBD1 or TRBD2 (5 bases each). CDR1 and CDR2 (germline): MNHEY, SMNVEV (reference sequence). Trimming cost V 5 bases and J 5 bases, with 18 bases left between them. The CDR3 extends over 16 amino acids.

The rearrangement joins TRBV7-2 to TRBJ2-7, with TRBD1 matching 7 bases. The CDR3 runs 14 residues. The germline V gene has CDR1 SGHTA and CDR2 FQGNSA. With 4 bases clipped from V and 2 bases from J, the junction kept 5 bases outside the gene matches. The DNA for the CDR3 is TGTGCCAGCAGCTACCGGACAGGCCCCTACGAGCAGTACGTC. Amino acids: CASSYRTGPYEQYV.

CDR3 DNA sequence: TGTGCCAGTAGTATTCTCGGGACGTTCGAATCCTACGAGCAGTACTTC. Protein: CASSILGTFESYEQYF. The chain links TRBV19 to TRBJ2-7; D possibly matches TRBD1 or TRBD2 (5 bases each). The germline CDR1 and CDR2 sequences are LNHDA and SQIVND (reference sequence). The CDR3 has 16 amino acids. V shed 3 bases and J shed 1 base, with 16 bases lying between them.

The chain links TRBV10-3 to TRBJ1-5, with D unresolved. Deletions cut 3 bases from V and 4 bases from J, with 10 bases between. Looked up from germline, CDR1 is ENHRY and CDR2 is SYGVKD. This CDR3 has 14 amino acids. CDR3 bases: TGTGCCATCAGTGACAGAGGGTCTAATCAGCCCCAGCATTTT. Encoded protein: CAISDRGSNQPQHF.

The rearrangement joins TRBV5-1 to TRBJ2-7, with TRBD1 matching 7 bases. The CDR3 extends over 15 amino acids. V lost 4 bases, J lost 5 bases, and 12 bases stayed unmatched. The germline V gene has CDR1 SGHRS and CDR2 YFSETQ. Here the CDR3 reads CASSQAQGVSDEQYF. CDR3 coding DNA: TGCGCCAGCAGCCAAGCCCAGGGGGTTAGCGACGAGCAGTACTTC. The full variable domain, in which reference TRBV5-1 and TRBJ2-7 provide the parts outside the CDR3, is KAGVTQTPRYLIKTRGQQVTLSCSPISGHRSVSWYQQTPGQGLQFLFEYFSETQRNKGNFPGRFSGRQFSNSRSEMNVSTLELGDSALYLCASSQAQGVSDEQYFGPGTRLTVT.

The rearrangement uses TRBV13 and TRBJ2-7, with 8 bases identical to TRBD1. CDR1 and CDR2 from the germline V gene are PRHDT and FYEKMQ (reference sequence). V lost 1 base and J lost 7; bases outside the gene matches: 3. CDR3 size: 13 residues. The CDR3 DNA sequence: TGTGCCAGCAGCTTAGTCGGACAGGGAGAGCAGTACGTC. It encodes CASSLVGQGEQYV.